These 22 T cell receptor beta chains share one sample of origin, sequenced in a study of T cell responses to AZD1222 COVID-19 vaccine. Only in-frame clones appear in the TCRdb table, and some are missing; sequencing was by immunoSEQ multiplex PCR. The sample records around 140,000 clones, 93% being singletons. Sequencing was performed on peripheral blood, taken on day 0 of AZD1222 vaccination. The receptors come from an adult in good health.

Regarding this clone: One junction end disagrees with the germline gene, perhaps due to a read error. The chain has TRBV27 and TRBJ2-1, with a tentative D call TRBD2 (6 bases). Germline V gene lookup returns CDR1 MNHEY and CDR2 SMNVEV (reference sequence). The CDR3 loop spans 14 amino acids. In DNA, the CDR3 is TGTGCCAGCCGTAAACTAGCCTCCCACAATGAGCAGTTCTTC. Translated, it gives CASRKLASHNEQFF.

The rearrangement joins TRBV6-5 to TRBJ2-2; 7 positions agree with TRBD2. The CDR3 runs to 16 residues. The junction had 4 bases not matched to a gene; V was cut back by 0 bases and J by 3 bases. CDR1 and CDR2 (germline): MNHEY, SVGAGI. The CDR3 DNA is TGTGCCAGCAGTTACTCGCTAGCGGCCGACACCGGGGAGCTGTTTTTT. Protein sequence: CASSYSLAADTGELFF.

CDR3 sequence: CASSTRGVQNEKLFF. CDR3 DNA: TGTGCCAGCAGCACCCGGGGCGTGCAAAATGAAAAACTGTTTTTT. The V gene is TRBV7-9, the J gene TRBJ1-4; D might be TRBD1 (5 bases). The CDR3 totals 15 residues. The germline CDR1 and CDR2 sequences are SEHNR and FQNEAQ (reference sequence). V gave up 5 bases and J gave up 5 bases, with 15 bases separating them.

The chain combines TRBV19 with TRBJ2-5; TRBD1 or TRBD2 may be the D gene (5 bases each). V shed 6 bases and J shed 0 bases, with 11 bases lying between them. The length of the CDR3 is 14 residues. Per the germline V gene, CDR1 is LNHDA and CDR2 is SQIVND (reference sequence). CDR3 residues: CASRVRDHQETQYF. The CDR3 bases are TGTGCCAGTAGGGTCAGGGACCACCAAGAGACCCAGTACTTC.

This clone appeared a single time. This chain uses TRBV7-9 with TRBJ2-7, with TRBD2 matching over 13 bases. The germline V gene has CDR1 SEHNR and CDR2 FQNEAQ (reference sequence). J gave up 2 bases and V 5 bases, and 6 bases lay outside the gene matches. There are 16 residues in the CDR3. This CDR3 reads CASSLGLAGATYEQYF. The CDR3 DNA follows: TGTGCCAGCAGCCTCGGACTAGCGGGAGCAACCTACGAGCAGTACTTC.

This clone is a singleton in its sample. The rearrangement joins TRBV30 to TRBJ1-1; D uncertain. CDR1 and CDR2 from the germline V gene are GTSNPN and SVGIG (reference sequence). CDR3 length: 14 residues. Trimming left V 0 bases short and J 1 base short, with 9 bases between. The CDR3 region has the DNA TGTGCCTGGAGTGTAGGGCATCCGAACACTGAAGCTTTCTTT. Its translation: CAWSVGHPNTEAFF. Combining the CDR3 with reference TRBV30 and TRBJ1-1 gives the whole variable domain SQTIHQWPATLVQPVGSPLSLECTVEGTSNPNLYWYRQAAGRGLQLLFYSVGIGQISSEVPQNLSASRPQDRQFILSSKKLLLSDSGFYLCAWSVGHPNTEAFFGQGTRLTVV.

The rearrangement uses TRBV29-1 and TRBJ2-7, with a possible D match to TRBD1 (5 bases). This CDR3 is 13 amino acids long. V was cut by 5 bases and J by 5 bases, with 16 bases left in between. Germline assignment: CDR1 SQVTM and CDR2 ANQGSEA. The CDR3 protein is CSVRSLGVDEQYF. The DNA for the CDR3 is TGCAGCGTTCGGAGCCTAGGGGTAGACGAGCAGTACTTC.

The genes are TRBV9 and TRBJ2-3; 8 bases match TRBD2. CDR3 size: 16 residues. After removal of 0 bases from V and 4 bases from J, the junction contained 7 bases not matched to a gene. Per the germline V gene, CDR1 is SGDLS and CDR2 is YYNGEE. For the CDR3, the DNA is TGTGCCAGCAGCGTAGTCCCAGCGGGAGAGGCAGATACGCAGTATTTT. It is translated as CASSVVPAGEADTQYF.

The V gene is TRBV6-5, the J gene TRBJ1-1; no firm D call. Germline values: CDR1 MNHEY, CDR2 SVGAGI. Trimming shortened V by 4 bases and J by 2 bases, and 14 bases separated the two germline ends. This CDR3 contains 15 residues. CDR3 sequence (DNA): TGTGCCAGCAGTTGGGAGGCGCGGCGAAACACTGAAGCTTTCTTT. Encoded protein: CASSWEARRNTEAFF.

This clone was counted a few times. The chain recombines TRBV2 with TRBJ1-1; D is undetermined. Per germline, CDR1 SNHLY and CDR2 FYNNEI. V lost 6 bases and J lost 7, with 15 bases in between. This CDR3 comprises 13 residues. As DNA, the CDR3 is TGTGCCAGCAGCTTGAGCGGGCAGTTTGAAGCTTTCTTT. As protein: CASSLSGQFEAFF. Full variable domain (outside the CDR3, taken from reference TRBV2 and TRBJ1-1): EPEVTQTPSHQVTQMGQEVILRCVPISNHLYFYWYRQILGQKVEFLVSFYNNEISEKSEIFDDQFSVERPDGSNFTLKIRSTKLEDSAMYFCASSLSGQFEAFFGQGTRLTVV.

The V gene is TRBV3-1 (or the pseudogene TRBV3-2), the J gene TRBJ1-1; a weak D match, TRBD1 (6 bases). Germline V lookup: CDR1 LGHDT, CDR2 YNNKEL (reference sequence). CDR3 length: 13 residues. V was trimmed by 5 bases and J by 4 bases, leaving 11 bases between them. The CDR3 nucleotides are TGTGCCAGCAGCACCCCCAGGGGCACTGAAGCTTTCTTT. Protein product: CASSTPRGTEAFF.

V gene TRBV6-5 combines with J gene TRBJ2-3; TRBD1 matches at 7 bases. Germline CDR1 is MNHEY and CDR2 is SVGAGI. This CDR3 has 14 amino acids. The V segment lost 5 bases and the J segment 6 bases; nucleotides outside the gene matches: 8. Written as DNA, the CDR3 is TGTGCCAGCAGTCGGACAGGCGGCCGGGATACGCAGTATTTT. Its protein is CASSRTGGRDTQYF.

The J gene is TRBJ2-3, the V gene TRBV3-1 (or the pseudogene TRBV3-2), with D perhaps assigned TRBD1 or TRBD2 (5 bases each). Germline loops: CDR1 LGHDT, CDR2 YNNKEL (reference sequence). The CDR3 is made up of 13 amino acids. V was cut by 4 bases and J by 2 bases, with 7 bases left in between. The CDR3 region is CASSRDHTDTQYF. CDR3 sequence (DNA): TGTGCCAGCAGCCGGGACCACACAGATACGCAGTATTTT.

V is TRBV19 and J is TRBJ1-2; 9 nucleotides agree with TRBD1. Unmatched junction bases numbered 5, after V lost 6 bases and J lost 6 bases. The CDR3 spans 13 residues. Germline V CDR1 and CDR2: LNHDA, SQIVND (reference sequence). In DNA, the CDR3 is TGTGCCAGTAGCAACAGGGGGCCGAATGGCTACACCTTC. Translation gives CASSNRGPNGYTF. Full variable domain (remainder filled in from reference TRBV19 and TRBJ1-2): DGGITQSPKYLFRKEGQNVTLSCEQNLNHDAMYWYRQDPGQGLRLIYYSQIVNDFQKGDIAEGYSVSREKKESFPLTVTSAQKNPTAFYLCASSNRGPNGYTFGSGTRLTVV.

The genes are TRBV7-2 and TRBJ1-2; D is unresolved. V was clipped by 1 base and J by 5 bases, with 11 bases between them. The CDR3 has 14 amino acids. CDR1 SGHTA and CDR2 FQGNSA come from the germline V gene. The CDR3 nucleotides are TGTGCCAGCAGCTTAGGCTCGGGGTTTTATGGCTACACCTTC. It codes for CASSLGSGFYGYTF.

This chain links TRBV9 with TRBJ2-1; TRBD1 matches at 9 bases. Trimming took 0 bases from V and 4 from J; bases not matched to a gene: 5. The CDR3 extends over 16 amino acids. The germline V gene has CDR1 SGDLS and CDR2 YYNGEE. CDR3 amino acids: CASSVAGTGIYNEQFF. The CDR3 nucleotides read TGTGCCAGCAGCGTAGCAGGGACAGGGATTTACAATGAGCAGTTCTTC.

This clone has a single count. This chain links TRBV6-1 with TRBJ1-1; unclear D gene. CDR3 length: 13 amino acids. CDR1 is MNHNS and CDR2 is SASEGT in the germline V gene. V was pared by 1 base and J by 10 bases, with 13 bases between. CDR3 DNA: TGTGCCAGCAGTGAAGGTGCCAGGTCGGGAGCTTTCTTT. Residues: CASSEGARSGAFF.

The gene calls are TRBV6-1 and TRBJ1-3; D call uncertain. The CDR3 totals 14 residues. V lost 3 bases and J 0 bases, leaving 6 bases between the germline ends. CDR1 and CDR2 from the germline V gene are MNHNS and SASEGT. The CDR3 sequence is CASSEASSGNTIYF. In nucleotides, the CDR3 is TGTGCCAGCAGTGAGGCATCCTCTGGAAACACCATATATTTT.

This clone has just one count. Additional DNA sequences in this sample encode the identical CDR3. V and J are TRBV24-1 and TRBJ2-7; D is uncertain. Trimming cost V 1 base and J 4 bases, with 1 base left between them. CDR1 and CDR2 from the germline V gene are KGHDR and SFDVKD. This CDR3 is built from 11 residues. The CDR3 is CATSDLYEQYF. CDR3 in DNA: TGTGCCACCAGTGATTTATACGAGCAGTACTTC.

The V gene is TRBV28, the J gene TRBJ2-7; D is perhaps TRBD2 (6 bases). The germline gives CDR1 MDHEN, CDR2 SYDVKM. Trimming removed 5 bases at V and 4 bases at J, with 18 bases between. The CDR3 spans 15 residues. CDR3 sequence (DNA): TGTGCCAGCAGTCAGGAAATTAGCGGTCTTTACGAGCAGTACTTC. This codes for CASSQEISGLYEQYF.

J is TRBJ1-1 and V is TRBV27; D perhaps matches TRBD1 (5 bases). The germline V and J ends were trimmed by 8 bases and 0 bases, with 10 bases remaining between them. The CDR3 spans 13 residues. Germline CDR1 reads MNHEY; CDR2 reads SMNVEV (reference sequence). The CDR3 nucleotides read TGTGCCAGCGGACCGACAGTGAACACTGAAGCTTTCTTT. Amino acid sequence: CASGPTVNTEAFF.

The chain couples TRBV28 to TRBJ2-1; no clear D. In germline, CDR1 is MDHEN, CDR2 SYDVKM. V lost 3 bases and J 6 bases, leaving 12 bases between the germline ends. The CDR3 runs 14 residues. The chain's CDR3 is CASSFASLGNEQFF. The CDR3 region has the DNA TGTGCCAGCAGTTTTGCCAGCTTGGGCAATGAGCAGTTCTTC.